This T cell receptor (beta chain) was profiled in a study of blood T cell repertoires in COVID-19. Study-level background: Researchers got acute and convalescent COVID-19 samples from the United States, Italy and Spain.

This CDR3 has 10 residues. V was clipped by 3 bases and J by 6 bases, with 5 bases between them. Looked up from germline, CDR1 is DFQATT and CDR2 is SNEGSKA (reference sequence). Clones were sequenced by immunoSEQ multiplex PCR, and TCRdb holds only the in-frame ones, with some missing. This table has 200,000 to 250,000 clones, around nine tenths appearing once. The receptor comes from a man between 18 and 35 years old with active or convalescent COVID-19. Sequenced input: peripheral blood. This chain connects TRBV20-1 to TRBJ1-1; D remains unclear. The DNA for the CDR3 is TGCAGTGCTAGCTACGCTGAAGCTTTCTTT. It translates to CSASYAEAFF.